The 22 T cell receptor beta chains presented below share a single source sample, sequenced in a study of metastatic and nonmetastatic thyroid tumors. TCRdb re-analyzed the PCR reads through MiXCR. The repertoire consists of 60,000 to 75,000 clones, with just over 4% occurring once and the leading ten covering around 22%. No treatment had been given to any patient before thyroid surgery. Sequencing was carried out using blood. The receptors stem from a female donor with papillary thyroid cancer or a benign thyroid nodule (not recorded which). Some clones in this sample may be carry-over from other donors' samples.

The sample holds many counts of this clone. The chain has TRBV2 and TRBJ1-4, with D possibly matching TRBD1 (5 bases). Germline V gene lookup returns CDR1 SNHLY and CDR2 FYNNEI. V was cut by 4 bases and J by 0 bases, with 6 bases left in between. The CDR3 has 14 residues. In DNA, the CDR3 is TGTGCCAGCAGTGGACAGCCAACTAATGAAAAACTGTTTTTT. It codes for CASSGQPTNEKLFF.

This clone was counted at least ten times. This rearrangement joins TRBV5-1 to TRBJ1-1; D remains unclear. V lost 4 bases, J lost 5 bases, and 18 bases lay in between. CDR3 length: 15 amino acids. Germline CDR1 reads SGHRS; CDR2 reads YFSETQ. The CDR3 DNA reads TGCGCCAGCAGCCTATCCTGGACCCGGGAGACTGAAGCTTTCTTT. It codes for CASSLSWTRETEAFF. Supplemented by reference TRBV5-1 and TRBJ1-1, the full variable domain reads KAGVTQTPRYLIKTRGQQVTLSCSPISGHRSVSWYQQTPGQGLQFLFEYFSETQRNKGNFPGRFSGRQFSNSRSEMNVSTLELGDSALYLCASSLSWTRETEAFFGQGTRLTVV.

This clone was found many times. The chain links TRBV7-8 to TRBJ1-2, with D tentatively TRBD1 (6 bases). The germline V gene encodes CDR1 SGHVS and CDR2 FQNEAQ. The CDR3 runs 14 residues. With 8 bases removed from V and 4 bases from J, the gap between germline ends came to 17 bases. CDR3 sequence reads: CASAQQGGPYGYTF. Written as DNA, the CDR3 is TGTGCCAGCGCTCAGCAAGGGGGGCCCTATGGCTACACCTTC.

The rearrangement links TRBV7-8 to TRBJ1-6; no definite D call. The CDR3 is 16 amino acids. Trimming stripped 0 bases from V and 9 bases from J, with 15 bases between. Germline assignment: CDR1 SGHVS and CDR2 FQNEAQ. The CDR3 nucleotides are TGTGCCAGCAGCTTAGCGCGGGCAGACCAAGGTTCACCCCTCCACTTT. Its translation is CASSLARADQGSPLHF.

This clone occurred many times. This chain connects TRBV12-3 or TRBV12-4 to TRBJ2-2; no firm D call. V lost 6 bases to trimming and J lost 7 bases, with 6 bases between them. CDR3 size: 11 residues. DNA for the CDR3: TGTGCCAGCAGAGCTAGCGGGGAGCTGTTTTTT. It encodes CASRASGELFF.

Concerning this clone: A read error may explain this, as a much larger clone is one base away. The same CDR3 also results from other DNA sequences found in this sample. The chain couples TRBV4-2 to TRBJ1-1; D not certain. Germline V gene data show CDR1 as LGHNA and CDR2 as YNFKEQ. There are 12 residues in the CDR3. Here the CDR3 DNA reads TGTGCCAGTAGCCAGTTGGGCACTGAAGCTTTCTTT. Protein: CASSQLGTEAFF.

A few counts support this clone. The junction and the germline gene differ at one end; a read error may be behind it. V gene TRBV6-5 combines with J gene TRBJ1-3; TRBD1 might be the D (6 bases). CDR1 is MNHEY and CDR2 is SVGAGI in the germline V gene. This CDR3 is 17 amino acids long. The CDR3 DNA reads as TGTGCCAGCAGCTACTCACAGGGCGCGAGCTCTGGAAACACCATATATTTT. This gives the protein CASSYSQGASSGNTIYF.

This clone was found many times. The rearrangement uses TRBV20-1 and TRBJ1-5; weak D call: TRBD1 (6 bases). Germline loops: CDR1 DFQATT, CDR2 SNEGSKA (reference sequence). The CDR3 sequence is 16 residues long. Trimming removed 3 bases at V and 0 bases at J, with 15 bases between. The DNA for the CDR3 is TGCAGTGCTAGGAGGCAGGGGTCCCTTAGCAATCAGCCCCAGCATTTT. Translated: CSARRQGSLSNQPQHF.

V gene TRBV6-2 or TRBV6-3 combines with J gene TRBJ1-5; 8 bases fit TRBD1. The CDR3 extends over 15 amino acids. J lost 2 bases, V lost 6 bases, and 6 bases had no gene match. Germline V CDR1 and CDR2: MNHEY, SVGEGT. The CDR3 nucleotides are TGTGCCAGCAGCCGCGGGACAGGCCGCAATCAGCCCCAGCATTTT. This codes for CASSRGTGRNQPQHF.

This clone has just a few counts. A much bigger clone sits one base away, suggesting this may be a read error. Other DNA sequences in this specimen translate into the identical CDR3. V is TRBV28 and J is TRBJ2-2, with D unresolved. The length of the CDR3 is 16 residues. CDR1 MDHEN and CDR2 SYDVKM come from the germline V gene. V gave up 0 bases and J gave up 0 bases, with 8 bases separating them. The CDR3 sequence: CASSLWGVSNTGELFF. The CDR3 coding sequence is TGTGCCAGCAGTTTATGGGGTGTTTCGAACACCGGGGAGCTGTTTTTT.

This clone was detected ten times or more. The chain recombines TRBV28 with TRBJ2-6, with D possibly being TRBD1 or TRBD2 (5 bases each). The CDR3 contains 16 residues. Trimming left V 3 bases short and J 2 bases short, with 11 bases between. The germline V gene has CDR1 MDHEN and CDR2 SYDVKM. DNA of the CDR3: TGTGCCAGCAGTTTCTCGTTGGGGGCTGGGGCCAACGTCCTGACTTTC. Translated, it gives CASSFSLGAGANVLTF.

As for this clone: Sequence at one end of the junction differs from germline and may be a read error. The genes are TRBV30 and TRBJ2-1; 8 bases line up with TRBD1. The CDR3 has 18 residues. Germline CDR1 reads GTSNPN; CDR2 reads SVGIG (reference sequence). CDR3 bases: TGTGCCTGTAGTGTTGACCCCTCCCGGACAGGGAGATTCAATGAGCAGTTCTTC. Protein product: CACSVDPSRTGRFNEQFF.

This clone was seen a few times. The chain joins TRBV9 to TRBJ1-4; the D gene is possibly TRBD1 (5 bases). V dropped 1 base and J dropped 4 bases, with 11 bases sitting between them. This CDR3 contains 15 residues. Germline V gene sequence: CDR1 SGDLS, CDR2 YYNGEE. The CDR3: CASSVRDRRNEKLFF. The CDR3 bases are TGTGCCAGCAGCGTAAGGGACCGCCGTAATGAAAAACTGTTTTTT.

In its sample, this clone was seen many times. The J gene is TRBJ2-5, the V gene TRBV20-1; 8 bases are a match to TRBD2. The germline V gene encodes CDR1 DFQATT and CDR2 SNEGSKA (reference sequence). J gave up 2 bases and V 3 bases, and 8 bases lay outside the gene matches. The CDR3 is made up of 15 amino acids. The CDR3 nucleotides read TGCAGTGCTAGGGACCTAGCGGGCCTTCAAGAGACCCAGTACTTC. Protein sequence: CSARDLAGLQETQYF.

This clone has at least ten counts. The chain is built from TRBV20-1 and TRBJ2-6, with D perhaps matching TRBD2 (6 bases). From germline, CDR1 is DFQATT and CDR2 SNEGSKA (reference sequence). The CDR3 covers 15 residues. V gave up 1 base and J gave up 4 bases, with 11 bases separating them. CDR3 DNA sequence: TGCAGTGCTAGAGCGGGAGTGCACGGGGCCAACGTCCTGACTTTC. Protein sequence: CSARAGVHGANVLTF.

This clone has a count of ten or more. V gene TRBV4-1 combines with J gene TRBJ1-2, with a tentative D call TRBD1 (5 bases). V lost 0 bases and J 8 bases, leaving 16 bases between the germline ends. This CDR3 region has 15 residues. Germline CDR1 and CDR2: MGHRA and YSYEKL. CDR3 bases: TGCGCCAGCAGCCAAGACTCCAGGGCGTTGCGAGGCTACACCTTC. Its protein product is CASSQDSRALRGYTF.

This clone showed up just a few times. The chain employs TRBV6-1 and TRBJ1-4; D is unresolved. Trimming cost V 2 bases and J 4 bases, with 14 bases left between them. Germline V lookup: CDR1 MNHNS, CDR2 SASEGT. The CDR3 consists of 16 residues. The CDR3 is CASSESDSVGNEKLFF. The CDR3 DNA reads TGTGCCAGCAGTGAATCAGATTCCGTCGGTAATGAAAAACTGTTTTTT.

This clone was seen repeatedly, ten times or more. The gene calls are TRBV6-1 and TRBJ2-3; 8 bases are shared with TRBD2. This CDR3 spans 17 amino acids. Germline V gene data show CDR1 as MNHNS and CDR2 as SASEGT. V dropped 6 bases and J dropped 2; count of bases not matched to a gene: 13. Here the CDR3 reads CASSPTRTSRYTDTQYF. The DNA of the CDR3 is TGTGCCAGCAGCCCCACTCGGACTAGCAGATACACAGATACGCAGTATTTT.

This clone came up many times. V gene TRBV2 combines with J gene TRBJ1-1; D call uncertain. Trimming took off 7 bases at V and 4 bases at J, with 7 bases between the two ends. CDR3 length: 11 residues. Germline CDR1 and CDR2: SNHLY and FYNNEI. As DNA, the CDR3 is TGTGCCAGCAAACGGAGCACTGAAGCTTTCTTT. Translation: CASKRSTEAFF.

This clone was detected ten times or more. The gene calls are TRBV7-9 and TRBJ2-1, with 14 bases identical to TRBD2. V was pared by 5 bases and J by 10 bases, with 7 bases of the junction left unmatched. This CDR3 spans 15 amino acids. Germline V gene sequence: CDR1 SEHNR, CDR2 FQNEAQ (reference sequence). The CDR3 DNA reads as TGTGCCAGCAGCAGACTAGCGGGAGGGCCGAACGAGCAGTTCTTC. Translating it yields CASSRLAGGPNEQFF.

This clone was observed at least ten times. The CDR3 spells CSAPGLARTDTQYF. CDR3 coding DNA: TGCAGTGCGCCGGGACTGGCCCGCACAGATACGCAGTATTTT. The chain joins TRBV20-1 to TRBJ2-3; a possible D gene is TRBD2 (6 bases). CDR1 is DFQATT, CDR2 SNEGSKA, per germline (reference sequence). Trimming took 6 bases from V and 1 from J, leaving 14 bases between them. The CDR3 totals 14 residues.

This clone showed up many times. This chain links TRBV5-1 with TRBJ1-4; the D is unclear. From germline, CDR1 is SGHRS and CDR2 YFSETQ. V was trimmed by 0 bases and J by 2 bases, leaving 5 bases between them. This CDR3 has 14 residues. CDR3 sequence reads: CASSLGPTNEKLFF. The CDR3 coding sequence is TGCGCCAGCAGCTTGGGACCGACTAATGAAAAACTGTTTTTT.